These T cell receptor beta chains were read from a single sample in a study of human T cells and chemical hapten exposure. One entry per CDR3 protein, called by TCRdb with MiXCR from the RACE reads. The sample consists of a few hundred thousand distinct CDR3 sequences, 6% to 7% of them appearing once. The input for sequencing was whole blood, taken in connection with sensitization to the hapten diphenylcyclopropenone (DPC). The source is a woman between 18 and 29 years old with alopecia areata. Some clones in this sample may be carry-over from other donors' samples. Both conserved end residues are part of each CDR3. The D gene is left open where the match is weak. Some rows have no size entry. The others give once, few or many, or a class for an expanded clone.

abundance: few
v_gene: TRBV5-4
j_gene: TRBJ1-5
d_gene: -
CDR3nt: TGTGCCAGCAGTATCGACAGAAATCAGCCCCAGCATTTT
CDR3aa: CASSIDRNQPQHF

abundance: few
v_gene: TRBV6-5
j_gene: TRBJ2-3
d_gene: -
CDR3nt: TGTGCCAGCAGGGCCCTCTCTGGCACAGATACGCAGTATTTT
CDR3aa: CASRALSGTDTQYF

abundance: few
v_gene: TRBV18
j_gene: TRBJ2-5
d_gene: TRBD1
CDR3nt: TGTGCCAGCTCACCACTTGGGACAGGGGGCGAGACCCAGTACTTC
CDR3aa: CASSPLGTGGETQYF

abundance: few
v_gene: TRBV11-1
j_gene: TRBJ1-2
d_gene: -
CDR3nt: TGTGCCAGCAGCTCGGTGCGGAACCGAAATGGCTACACCTTC
CDR3aa: CASSSVRNRNGYTF

abundance: -
v_gene: TRBV4-1
j_gene: TRBJ1-4
d_gene: -
CDR3nt: TGCGCCAGCAGCCAAGAGCGGGGGCTGACTAATGAAAAACTGTTTTTT
CDR3aa: CASSQERGLTNEKLFF

abundance: -
v_gene: TRBV7-2
j_gene: TRBJ1-1
d_gene: TRBD1
CDR3nt: TGTGCCAGCAGCCGTACGCAGGGGGCTGGAGCTTTCTTT
CDR3aa: CASSRTQGAGAFF

abundance: few
v_gene: TRBV24-1
j_gene: TRBJ1-5
d_gene: -
CDR3nt: TGTGCCACCGGGGACGGGGGGAATAGCAATCAGCCCCAGCATTTT
CDR3aa: CATGDGGNSNQPQHF

abundance: -
v_gene: TRBV7-2
j_gene: TRBJ1-4
d_gene: -
CDR3nt: TGTGCCAGCAGCTTCGAAGGTGGTGAAAAACTGTTTTTT
CDR3aa: CASSFEGGEKLFF

abundance: -
v_gene: TRBV19
j_gene: TRBJ2-6
d_gene: -
CDR3nt: TGTGCCAGTAGTAGCGAACAGGGACCTTCTGGGGCCAACGTCCTGACTTTC
CDR3aa: CASSSEQGPSGANVLTF

abundance: -
v_gene: TRBV29-1
j_gene: TRBJ2-1
d_gene: -
CDR3nt: TGCAGCGTTGAGGCCGCGCAGGGGAGGCATGAGCAGTTCTTC
CDR3aa: CSVEAAQGRHEQFF

abundance: -
v_gene: TRBV5-5
j_gene: TRBJ2-5
d_gene: TRBD1
CDR3nt: TGTGCCAGCAGCTATCACAGGGGAATGGAGACCCAGTACTTC
CDR3aa: CASSYHRGMETQYF

abundance: -
v_gene: TRBV5-1
j_gene: TRBJ2-5
d_gene: -
CDR3nt: TGCGCCAGCAGCTTGGTTCCCTCCGAAGACCAAGAGACCCAGTACTTC
CDR3aa: CASSLVPSEDQETQYF

abundance: many
v_gene: TRBV28
j_gene: TRBJ1-1
d_gene: TRBD1
CDR3nt: TGTGCCAGCAGGCTACAGGGGACTGAAGCTTTCTTT
CDR3aa: CASRLQGTEAFF

abundance: many
v_gene: TRBV18
j_gene: TRBJ1-1
d_gene: -
CDR3nt: TGTGCCAGCTCAGGGCAGAGTGGGAGAGGGGCTGAAGCTTTCTTT
CDR3aa: CASSGQSGRGAEAFF

abundance: -
v_gene: TRBV7-2
j_gene: TRBJ1-6
d_gene: -
CDR3nt: TGTGCCAGCAGCGTAGGTCAACGGGGTACCCTCCACTTT
CDR3aa: CASSVGQRGTLHF

abundance: many
v_gene: TRBV7-2
j_gene: TRBJ2-3
d_gene: TRBD1
CDR3nt: TGTGCCAGCAGCGGACAGGGCCCAGATACGCAGTATTTT
CDR3aa: CASSGQGPDTQYF

abundance: many
v_gene: TRBV7-2
j_gene: TRBJ1-1
d_gene: -
CDR3nt: TGTGCCAGCAGCTGGTGGGGGGGACAGAACACTGAAGCTTTCTTT
CDR3aa: CASSWWGGQNTEAFF

abundance: many
v_gene: TRBV5-1
j_gene: TRBJ1-6
d_gene: -
CDR3nt: TGCGCCAGCAGCTTGTGGGGAGCGAATAATTCACCCCTCCACTTT
CDR3aa: CASSLWGANNSPLHF

abundance: many
v_gene: TRBV27
j_gene: TRBJ1-5
d_gene: -
CDR3nt: TGTGCCAGCAGTTTGCAGGGGAACAATCAGCCCCAGCATTTT
CDR3aa: CASSLQGNNQPQHF

abundance: many
v_gene: TRBV13
j_gene: TRBJ2-7
d_gene: TRBD1
CDR3nt: TGTGCCAGCAGCTCCCGGGACAGCTACGAGCAGTACTTC
CDR3aa: CASSSRDSYEQYF

abundance: many
v_gene: TRBV20-1
j_gene: TRBJ2-2
d_gene: -
CDR3nt: TGCAGTGCTAGAGATTTCCGGGCGGGCACCGGGGAGCTGTTTTTT
CDR3aa: CSARDFRAGTGELFF

abundance: few
v_gene: TRBV6-5
j_gene: TRBJ2-1
d_gene: -
CDR3nt: TGTGCCAGCAGTTCCGACTGGAGCTCCTACAATGAGCAGTTCTTC
CDR3aa: CASSSDWSSYNEQFF

abundance: -
v_gene: TRBV9
j_gene: TRBJ2-5
d_gene: TRBD1
CDR3nt: TGTGCCAGCAGCGTGGGATCAGACAGGGGTCAAGAGACCCAGTACTTC
CDR3aa: CASSVGSDRGQETQYF

abundance: many
v_gene: TRBV6-1
j_gene: TRBJ2-1
d_gene: -
CDR3nt: TGTGCCAGCAGTGACGAGCGGGACATCTACAATGAGCAGTTCTTC
CDR3aa: CASSDERDIYNEQFF

abundance: few
v_gene: TRBV6-5
j_gene: TRBJ2-1
d_gene: TRBD1
CDR3nt: TGTGCCAGCAGTTACTGGCGACAGGGGTACAATGAGCAGTTCTTC
CDR3aa: CASSYWRQGYNEQFF

abundance: many
v_gene: TRBV7-9
j_gene: TRBJ1-4
d_gene: -
CDR3nt: TGTGCCAGCAGCCCAGAAGGGGTTCGGGAACTGTTTTTT
CDR3aa: CASSPEGVRELFF

abundance: -
v_gene: TRBV14
j_gene: TRBJ1-6
d_gene: -
CDR3nt: TGTGCCAGCAGCCTGGACTTATCCTATAATTCACCCCTCCACTTT
CDR3aa: CASSLDLSYNSPLHF

abundance: many
v_gene: TRBV12-3/TRBV12-4
j_gene: TRBJ2-7
d_gene: -
CDR3nt: TGTGCCAGCAGCAGACAGGACAGCTCCTACGAGCAGTACTTC
CDR3aa: CASSRQDSSYEQYF

abundance: -
v_gene: TRBV5-1
j_gene: TRBJ2-1
d_gene: -
CDR3nt: TGCGCCAGCAGCTTGGTAAGCGGGCCCTACAATGAGCAGTTCTTC
CDR3aa: CASSLVSGPYNEQFF

abundance: -
v_gene: TRBV27
j_gene: TRBJ2-5
d_gene: -
CDR3nt: TGTGCCAGCAGTCCATCTCAGGTACAAGAGACCCAGTACTTC
CDR3aa: CASSPSQVQETQYF

abundance: few
v_gene: TRBV6-4
j_gene: TRBJ2-3
d_gene: -
CDR3nt: TGTGCCAGCAGTGAAGAGGCGAGCACAGATACGCAGTATTTT
CDR3aa: CASSEEASTDTQYF

abundance: many
v_gene: TRBV11-1
j_gene: TRBJ1-1
d_gene: -
CDR3nt: TGTGCCAGCAGCCATGAAGTACCCGAAGCTTTCTTT
CDR3aa: CASSHEVPEAFF

abundance: few
v_gene: TRBV12-5
j_gene: TRBJ2-3
d_gene: TRBD1
CDR3nt: TGTGCTAGTGGTTTGGCCGTGACAGGGACCACAGATACGCAGTATTTT
CDR3aa: CASGLAVTGTTDTQYF

abundance: -
v_gene: TRBV4-2
j_gene: TRBJ1-3
d_gene: TRBD1
CDR3nt: TGTGCCAGCAGCGGACAGGGGCTTCGGGGTTCTGGAAACACCATATATTTT
CDR3aa: CASSGQGLRGSGNTIYF

abundance: many
v_gene: TRBV5-4
j_gene: TRBJ1-6
d_gene: -
CDR3nt: TGTGCCAGCAGCTATGAACCGAGTTCACCCCTCCACTTT
CDR3aa: CASSYEPSSPLHF

abundance: -
v_gene: TRBV7-9
j_gene: TRBJ2-5
d_gene: TRBD1
CDR3nt: TGTGCCAGCAGCCTTCCCGACAGGGAGGAGACCCAGTACTTC
CDR3aa: CASSLPDREETQYF

abundance: few
v_gene: TRBV4-3
j_gene: TRBJ2-7
d_gene: -
CDR3nt: TGCGCCAGCAGCCAAGATCGGAACGAGCAGTACTTC
CDR3aa: CASSQDRNEQYF

abundance: many
v_gene: TRBV7-2
j_gene: TRBJ2-3
d_gene: -
CDR3nt: TGTGCCAGCAGCTTAAGGCCAGATACGCAGTATTTT
CDR3aa: CASSLRPDTQYF

abundance: -
v_gene: TRBV10-3
j_gene: TRBJ2-7
d_gene: -
CDR3nt: TGTGCCATCAGTGCCAAGGGCTACGAGCAGTACTTC
CDR3aa: CAISAKGYEQYF

abundance: few
v_gene: TRBV27
j_gene: TRBJ2-5
d_gene: -
CDR3nt: TGTGCCAGCACCCAATCCCGGGGTGAGACCCAGTACTTC
CDR3aa: CASTQSRGETQYF

abundance: -
v_gene: TRBV15
j_gene: TRBJ2-7
d_gene: -
CDR3nt: TGTGCCACCAGCAGAGATCAGGGCTTCACCGGCCACGAGCAGTACTTC
CDR3aa: CATSRDQGFTGHEQYF

abundance: -
v_gene: TRBV27
j_gene: TRBJ2-1
d_gene: TRBD2
CDR3nt: TGTGCCAGCAGTTCCAGGGACTACCCTTTTTTGTTTAGTGAGCAGTTCTTC
CDR3aa: CASSSRDYPFLFSEQFF

abundance: -
v_gene: TRBV18
j_gene: TRBJ1-5
d_gene: -
CDR3nt: TGTGCCAGCTCACCATTAGGGGGGGGAAATCAGCCCCAGCATTTT
CDR3aa: CASSPLGGGNQPQHF

abundance: -
v_gene: TRBV23-1
j_gene: TRBJ2-5
d_gene: TRBD1
CDR3nt: TGCGCCAGCAGTCAATCGCGGGGACAGGGTGAAGAGACCCAGTACTTC
CDR3aa: CASSQSRGQGEETQYF

abundance: few
v_gene: TRBV5-1
j_gene: TRBJ2-1
d_gene: TRBD2
CDR3nt: TGCGCCAGCAGCTCCAACAGCCCGGGACTAGGGGTCTCCTACAATGAGCAGTTCTTC
CDR3aa: CASSSNSPGLGVSYNEQFF

abundance: few
v_gene: TRBV6-2/TRBV6-3
j_gene: TRBJ2-7
d_gene: TRBD1
CDR3nt: TGTGCCACTTCGGACAGGGCGGGCTACGAGCAGTACTTC
CDR3aa: CATSDRAGYEQYF

abundance: few
v_gene: TRBV29-1
j_gene: TRBJ1-2
d_gene: TRBD1
CDR3nt: TGCAGCGTTGCTTCGGGACAGCTATATGGCTACACCTTC
CDR3aa: CSVASGQLYGYTF

abundance: few
v_gene: TRBV29-1
j_gene: TRBJ1-2
d_gene: -
CDR3nt: TGCAGCGCGGCGGAAGGGGGGACTAACTATGGCTACACCTTC
CDR3aa: CSAAEGGTNYGYTF

abundance: many
v_gene: TRBV6-5
j_gene: TRBJ2-5
d_gene: -
CDR3nt: TGTGCCAGCAGTTACGAGGGGGGGCCCGAGACCCAGTACTTC
CDR3aa: CASSYEGGPETQYF

abundance: many
v_gene: TRBV4-2
j_gene: TRBJ1-2
d_gene: TRBD1
CDR3nt: TGTGCCAGCAGCCAACTGAAGGGGACAGTCTATGGCTACACCTTC
CDR3aa: CASSQLKGTVYGYTF